This record covers a single T cell receptor (beta chain). The antigen remains undetermined. The data are from a study of identifying expanded T cells in peripheral blood. Germline lookup yields CDR1 SGHKS and CDR2 YYEKEE (reference sequence). The V and J ends lost 9 bases and 7 bases respectively, with 17 bases between them. The CDR3 spans 13 residues. During the collection period, no donor immune events like infections were recorded. Regarding the study as a whole: Differentially abundant clones: about 1.2 between replicates, approximately 15 at roughly 15 days, 18 to 20 at four. Across healthy donors, higher total template counts meant significantly greater two-week count variance.

The method was immunoSEQ multiplex PCR; TCRdb's version includes in-frame clones alone and lacks a portion of them. The sample contains tens of thousands of clones, around 82% of which appear only once. This rearrangement joins TRBV5-5 to TRBJ2-1; no clear D. The sequencing sample was made of blood. This TCR was sampled from a person aged 18 to 70 in good health. The CDR3 region is CATRPEYGNEQFF. In DNA, the CDR3 is TGTGCCACACGTCCCGAGTACGGGAATGAGCAGTTCTTC.